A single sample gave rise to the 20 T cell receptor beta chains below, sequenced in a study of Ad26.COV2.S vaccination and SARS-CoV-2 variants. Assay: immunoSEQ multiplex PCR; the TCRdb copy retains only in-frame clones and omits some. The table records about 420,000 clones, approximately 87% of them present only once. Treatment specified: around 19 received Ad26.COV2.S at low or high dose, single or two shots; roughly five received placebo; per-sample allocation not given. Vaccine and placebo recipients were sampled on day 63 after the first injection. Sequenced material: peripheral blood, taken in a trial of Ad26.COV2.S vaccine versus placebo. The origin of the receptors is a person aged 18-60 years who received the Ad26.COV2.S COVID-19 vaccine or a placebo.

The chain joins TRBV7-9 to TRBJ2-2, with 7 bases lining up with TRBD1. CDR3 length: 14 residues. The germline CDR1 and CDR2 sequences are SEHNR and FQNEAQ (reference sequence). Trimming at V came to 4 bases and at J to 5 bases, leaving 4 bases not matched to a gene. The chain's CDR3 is CASSSRQGTGELFF. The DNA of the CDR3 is TGTGCCAGCAGCTCCCGACAGGGTACCGGGGAGCTGTTTTTT. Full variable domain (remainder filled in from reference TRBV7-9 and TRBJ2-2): DTGVSQNPRHKITKRGQNVTFRCDPISEHNRLYWYRQTLGQGPEFLTYFQNEAQLEKSRLLSDRFSAERPKGSFSTLEIQRTEQGDSAMYLCASSSRQGTGELFFGEGSRLTVL.

CDR3 residues: CASSLGAPANYGYTF. The CDR3 region has the DNA TGTGCCAGCAGCCTGGGGGCCCCCGCTAACTATGGCTACACCTTC. The chain carries TRBV13 and TRBJ1-2, with a weak D call TRBD1 (6 bases). Between the trimmed V and J ends, which lost 5 bases and 0 bases, there was a span of 13 bases. CDR1 is PRHDT and CDR2 is FYEKMQ in the germline V gene (reference sequence). The CDR3 is made up of 15 amino acids.

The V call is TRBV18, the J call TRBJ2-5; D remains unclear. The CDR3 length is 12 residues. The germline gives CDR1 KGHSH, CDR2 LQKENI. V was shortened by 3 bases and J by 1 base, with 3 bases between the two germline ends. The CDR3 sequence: CASSPPQETQYF. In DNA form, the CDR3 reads TGTGCCAGCTCACCGCCCCAAGAGACCCAGTACTTC. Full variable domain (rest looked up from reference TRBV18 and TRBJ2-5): NAGVMQNPRHLVRRRGQEARLRCSPMKGHSHVYWYRQLPEEGLKFMVYLQKENIIDESGMPKERFSAEFPKEGPSILRIQQVVRGDSAAYFCASSPPQETQYFGPGTRLLVL.

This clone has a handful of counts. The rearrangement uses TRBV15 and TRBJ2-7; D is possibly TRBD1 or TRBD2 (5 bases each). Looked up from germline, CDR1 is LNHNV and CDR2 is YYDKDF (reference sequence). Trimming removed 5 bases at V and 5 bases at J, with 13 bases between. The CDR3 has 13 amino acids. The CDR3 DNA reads TGTGCCACCAGCGGGACCAACAAGCACGAGCAGTACTTC. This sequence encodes CATSGTNKHEQYF.

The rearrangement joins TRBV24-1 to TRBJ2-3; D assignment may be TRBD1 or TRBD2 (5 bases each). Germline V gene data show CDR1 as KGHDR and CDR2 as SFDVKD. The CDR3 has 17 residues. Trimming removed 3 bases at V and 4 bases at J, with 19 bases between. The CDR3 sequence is CATSDPGTSRMADTQYF. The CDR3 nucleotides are TGTGCCACCAGTGATCCCGGGACGTCAAGGATGGCAGATACGCAGTATTTT.

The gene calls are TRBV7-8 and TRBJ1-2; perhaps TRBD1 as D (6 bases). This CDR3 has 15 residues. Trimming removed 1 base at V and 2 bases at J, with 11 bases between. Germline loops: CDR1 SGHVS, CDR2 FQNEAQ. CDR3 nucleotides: TGTGCCAGCAGCTTAGAGGGACATTCAAACTATGGCTACACCTTC. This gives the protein CASSLEGHSNYGYTF.

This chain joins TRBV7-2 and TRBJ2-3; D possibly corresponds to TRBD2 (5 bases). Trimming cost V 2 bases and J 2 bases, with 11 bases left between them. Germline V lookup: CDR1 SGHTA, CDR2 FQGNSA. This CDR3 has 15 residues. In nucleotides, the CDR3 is TGTGCCAGCAGCTTATCGCCGGGGAACACAGATACGCAGTATTTT. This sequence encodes CASSLSPGNTDTQYF.

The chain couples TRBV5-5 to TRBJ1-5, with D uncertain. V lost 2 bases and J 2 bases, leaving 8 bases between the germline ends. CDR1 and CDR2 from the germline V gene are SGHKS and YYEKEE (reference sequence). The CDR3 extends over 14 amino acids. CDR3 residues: CASSFGQGNQPQHF. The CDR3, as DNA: TGTGCCAGCAGCTTCGGTCAAGGCAATCAGCCCCAGCATTTT.

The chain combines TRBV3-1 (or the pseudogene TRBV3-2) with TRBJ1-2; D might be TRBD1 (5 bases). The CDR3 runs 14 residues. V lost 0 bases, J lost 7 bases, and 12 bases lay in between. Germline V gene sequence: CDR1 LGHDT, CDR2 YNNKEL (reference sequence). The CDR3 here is CASSQETQAGGYTF. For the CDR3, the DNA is TGTGCCAGCAGCCAAGAAACACAGGCAGGTGGCTACACCTTC.

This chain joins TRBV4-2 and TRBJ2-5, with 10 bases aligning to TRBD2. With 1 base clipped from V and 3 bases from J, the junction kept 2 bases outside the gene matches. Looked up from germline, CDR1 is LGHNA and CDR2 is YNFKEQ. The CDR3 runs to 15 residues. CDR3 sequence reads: CASSQVLAGEETQYF. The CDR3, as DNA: TGTGCCAGCAGCCAAGTCCTAGCGGGGGAAGAGACCCAGTACTTC.

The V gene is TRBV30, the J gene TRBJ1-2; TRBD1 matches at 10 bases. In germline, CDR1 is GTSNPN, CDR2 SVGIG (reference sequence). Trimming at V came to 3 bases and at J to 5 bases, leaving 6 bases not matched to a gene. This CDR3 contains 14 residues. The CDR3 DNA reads TGTGCCTGGAGAGACAGGGGGCTCGGTTATGGCTACACCTTC. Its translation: CAWRDRGLGYGYTF.

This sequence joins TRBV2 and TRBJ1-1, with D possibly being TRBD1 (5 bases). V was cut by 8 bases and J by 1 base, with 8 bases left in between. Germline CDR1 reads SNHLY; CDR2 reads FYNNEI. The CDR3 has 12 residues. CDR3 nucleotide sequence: TGTGCCAGCGGCAGGGAGAACACTGAAGCTTTCTTT. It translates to CASGRENTEAFF.

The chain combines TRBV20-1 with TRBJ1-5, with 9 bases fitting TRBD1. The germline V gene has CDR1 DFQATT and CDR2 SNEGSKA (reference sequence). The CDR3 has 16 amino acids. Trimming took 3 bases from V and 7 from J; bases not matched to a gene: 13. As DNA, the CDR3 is TGCAGTGCTAGTGGGCCCACAGGGGGCATCGGGCAGCCCCAGCATTTT. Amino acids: CSASGPTGGIGQPQHF.

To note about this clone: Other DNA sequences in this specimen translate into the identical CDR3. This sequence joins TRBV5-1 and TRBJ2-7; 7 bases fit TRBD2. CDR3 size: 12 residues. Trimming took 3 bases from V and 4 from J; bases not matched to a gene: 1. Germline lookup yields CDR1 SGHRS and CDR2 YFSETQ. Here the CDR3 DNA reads TGCGCCAGCAGCTGGGAGGGTTACGAGCAGTACTTC. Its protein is CASSWEGYEQYF.

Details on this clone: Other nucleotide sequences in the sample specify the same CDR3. In nucleotides, the CDR3 is TGTGCCAGCAGTGAATGGGAGACCCAGTACTTC. It specifies CASSEWETQYF. This chain uses TRBV6-1 with TRBJ2-5; no clear D gene. Germline assignment: CDR1 MNHNS and CDR2 SASEGT. This CDR3 has 11 residues. Trimming shortened V by 2 bases and J by 5 bases, and 3 bases separated the two germline ends.

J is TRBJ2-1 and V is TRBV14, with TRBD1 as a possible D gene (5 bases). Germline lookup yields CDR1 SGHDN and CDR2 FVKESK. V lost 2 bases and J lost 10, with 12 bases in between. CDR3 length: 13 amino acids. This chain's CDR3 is CASSQHWNREQFF. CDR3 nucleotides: TGTGCCAGCAGCCAACATTGGAACAGGGAGCAGTTCTTC.

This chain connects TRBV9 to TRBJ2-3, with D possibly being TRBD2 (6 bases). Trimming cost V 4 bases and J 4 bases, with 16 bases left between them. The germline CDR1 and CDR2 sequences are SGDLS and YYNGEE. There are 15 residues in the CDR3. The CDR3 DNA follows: TGTGCCAGCAGCTCGTCGCCGAGGAGGGCAGATACGCAGTATTTT. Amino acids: CASSSSPRRADTQYF. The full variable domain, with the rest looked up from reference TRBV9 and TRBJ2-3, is DSGVTQTPKHLITATGQRVTLRCSPRSGDLSVYWYQQSLDQGLQFLIQYYNGEERAKGNILERFSAQQFPDLHSELNLSSLELGDSALYFCASSSSPRRADTQYFGPGTRLTVL.

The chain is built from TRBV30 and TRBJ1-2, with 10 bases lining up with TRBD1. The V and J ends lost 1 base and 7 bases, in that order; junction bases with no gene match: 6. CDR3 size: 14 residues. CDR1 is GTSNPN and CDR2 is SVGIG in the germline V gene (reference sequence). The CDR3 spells CAWSAGQGFGGYTF. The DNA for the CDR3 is TGTGCCTGGAGTGCGGGACAGGGGTTTGGTGGCTACACCTTC. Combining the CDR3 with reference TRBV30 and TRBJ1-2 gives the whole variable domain SQTIHQWPATLVQPVGSPLSLECTVEGTSNPNLYWYRQAAGRGLQLLFYSVGIGQISSEVPQNLSASRPQDRQFILSSKKLLLSDSGFYLCAWSAGQGFGGYTFGSGTRLTVV.

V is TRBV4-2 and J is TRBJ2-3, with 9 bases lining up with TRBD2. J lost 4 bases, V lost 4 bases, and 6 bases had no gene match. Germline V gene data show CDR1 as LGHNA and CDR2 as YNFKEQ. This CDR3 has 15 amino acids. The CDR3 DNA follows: TGTGCCAGCAGCCCAGCGGGGGGCCTATCAGATACGCAGTATTTT. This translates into CASSPAGGLSDTQYF.

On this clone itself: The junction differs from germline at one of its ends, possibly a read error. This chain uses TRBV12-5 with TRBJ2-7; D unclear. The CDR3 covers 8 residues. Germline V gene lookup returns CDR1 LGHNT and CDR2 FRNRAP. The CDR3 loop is CASGLVRW. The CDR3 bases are TGTGCTAGTGGTTTGGTACGATGG.